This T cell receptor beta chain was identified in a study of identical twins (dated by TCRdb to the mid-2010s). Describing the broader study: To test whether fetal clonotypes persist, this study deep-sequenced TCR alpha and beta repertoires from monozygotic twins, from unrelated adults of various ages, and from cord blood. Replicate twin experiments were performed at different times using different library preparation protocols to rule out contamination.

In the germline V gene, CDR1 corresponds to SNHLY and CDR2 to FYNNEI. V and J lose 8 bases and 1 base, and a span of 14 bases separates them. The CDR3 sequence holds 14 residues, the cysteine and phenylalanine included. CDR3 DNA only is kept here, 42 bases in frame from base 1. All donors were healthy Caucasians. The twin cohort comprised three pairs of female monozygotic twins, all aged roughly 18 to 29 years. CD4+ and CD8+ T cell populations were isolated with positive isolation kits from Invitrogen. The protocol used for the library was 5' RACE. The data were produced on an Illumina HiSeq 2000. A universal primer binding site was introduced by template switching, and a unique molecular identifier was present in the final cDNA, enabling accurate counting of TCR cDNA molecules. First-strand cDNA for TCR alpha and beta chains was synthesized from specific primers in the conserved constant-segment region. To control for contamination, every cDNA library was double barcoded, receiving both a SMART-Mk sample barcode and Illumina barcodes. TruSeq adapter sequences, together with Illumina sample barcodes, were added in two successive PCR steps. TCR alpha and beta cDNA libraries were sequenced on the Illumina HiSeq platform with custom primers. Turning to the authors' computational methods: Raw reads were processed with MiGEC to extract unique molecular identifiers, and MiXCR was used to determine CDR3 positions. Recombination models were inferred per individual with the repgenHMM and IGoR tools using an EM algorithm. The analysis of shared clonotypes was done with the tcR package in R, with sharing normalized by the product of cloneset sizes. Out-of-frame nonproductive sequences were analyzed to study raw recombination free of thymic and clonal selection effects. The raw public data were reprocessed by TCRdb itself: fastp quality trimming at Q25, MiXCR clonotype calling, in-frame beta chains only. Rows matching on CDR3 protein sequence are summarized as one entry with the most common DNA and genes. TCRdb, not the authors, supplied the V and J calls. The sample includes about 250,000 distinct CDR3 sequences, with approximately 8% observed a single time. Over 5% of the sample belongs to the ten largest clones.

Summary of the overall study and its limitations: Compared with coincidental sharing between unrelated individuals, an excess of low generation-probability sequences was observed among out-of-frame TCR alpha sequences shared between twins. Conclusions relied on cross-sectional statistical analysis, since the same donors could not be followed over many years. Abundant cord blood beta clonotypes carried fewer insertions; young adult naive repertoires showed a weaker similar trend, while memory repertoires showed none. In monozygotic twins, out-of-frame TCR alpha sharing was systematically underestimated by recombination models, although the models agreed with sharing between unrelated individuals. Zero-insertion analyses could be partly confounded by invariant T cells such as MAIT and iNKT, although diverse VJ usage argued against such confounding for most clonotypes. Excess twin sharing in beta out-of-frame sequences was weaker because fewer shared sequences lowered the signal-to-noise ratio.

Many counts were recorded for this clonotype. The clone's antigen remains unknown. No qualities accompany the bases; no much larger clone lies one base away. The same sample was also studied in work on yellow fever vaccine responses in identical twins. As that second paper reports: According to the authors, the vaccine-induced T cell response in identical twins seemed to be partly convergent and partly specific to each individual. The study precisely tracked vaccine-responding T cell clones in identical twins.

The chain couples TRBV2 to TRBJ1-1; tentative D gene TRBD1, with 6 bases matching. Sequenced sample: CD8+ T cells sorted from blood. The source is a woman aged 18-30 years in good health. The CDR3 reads CASGTPTRNTEAFF. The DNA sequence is TGTGCCAGCGGGACACCCACGAGGAACACTGAAGCTTTCTTT.